These T cell receptor beta chains were read from a single sample in a study of OX40 agonist ivuxolimab in advanced cancers. This table comes from immunoSEQ multiplex PCR, and its TCRdb copy is limited to in-frame clones, with some not included. The table has around 120,000 clones, over 75% seen once. The sequenced sample was CD4+ or CD8+ T cells sorted from blood, obtained in a trial of the OX40 agonist ivuxolimab. The receptor set was obtained from an adult with an advanced solid tumor such as melanoma, head and neck, liver or kidney cancer. CDR3s include the opening cysteine and the closing phenylalanine or tryptophan. Fields, in order: J gene, V gene, D gene, CDR3 length, clone size, CDR3 DNA, CDR3 protein. The D gene is left open where the match is weak. Size is omitted from some rows. Given values are once, few, many or a class for expanded clones.

TRBJ2-1 | TRBV5-5 | TRBD1 | 13 | . | TGTGCCAGCAGCTTGAGGGACAGGGGTTCGGAGTTCTTC | CASSLRDRGSEFF
TRBJ2-7 | TRBV18 | . | 11 | . | TGTGCCAGCTCACCCTCTTTGGAGCAGTACTTC | CASSPSLEQYF
TRBJ2-2 | TRBV30 | . | 14 | . | TGTGCCTGGAGTGTAATAGGGGGCACCGGGGAGCTGTTTTTT | CAWSVIGGTGELFF
TRBJ1-1 | TRBV6-6 | TRBD1 | 15 | . | TGTGCCAGCAGTCCCCGACAGGGGGCGCGCACTGAAGCTTTCTTT | CASSPRQGARTEAFF
TRBJ1-2 | TRBV7-2 | . | 17 | few | TGTGCCAGCAGCTACACCCTGTCACAGCCCGCTAACTATGGCTACACCTTC | CASSYTLSQPANYGYTF
TRBJ1-5 | TRBV9 | . | 15 | . | TGTGCCAGCAGCGTAGATGGGCAGGGAGGTCAGCCCCAGCATTTT | CASSVDGQGGQPQHF
TRBJ2-7 | TRBV25-1 | TRBD2 | 17 | . | TGTGCCAGCAGTGATCCCCTCGATCAGCGGGGGGGCTACGAGCAGTACTTC | CASSDPLDQRGGYEQYF
TRBJ2-3 | TRBV4-2 | TRBD2 | 17 | . | TGTGCCAGCAGCCAAGAGATAGCGGGACCTAGCACAGATACGCAGTATTTT | CASSQEIAGPSTDTQYF
TRBJ2-7 | TRBV27 | . | 12 | . | TGTGCCAGCAGTTTATCGAGGGGCGAGCAGTACTTC | CASSLSRGEQYF
TRBJ2-7 | TRBV5-6 | TRBD2 | 15 | . | TGTGCCAGCAGCTCAGGACTAGCGCCCTCCTACGAGCAGTACTTC | CASSSGLAPSYEQYF
TRBJ2-3 | TRBV30 | . | 13 | . | TGTGCCTACGCCACTGCTGGGGCAGATACGCAGTATTTT | CAYATAGADTQYF